The sequence of this T cell receptor beta chain was determined in a study of cytomegalovirus exposure and HLA in healthy donors. Amplification used 60 Vbeta primers and 13 Jbeta primers. The data were produced by immunoSEQ multiplex PCR, yet TCRdb's version contains in-frame clones alone and is incomplete. The sample lists 150,000 or so clones, 80% to 90% occurring once. The J segment lost 6 bases and the V segment lost 3 bases, leaving 5 bases of the junction unmatched. The CDR3 has 14 amino acids. Germline V lookup: CDR1 WSHSY, CDR2 SAAADI. The rearrangement links TRBV10-2 to TRBJ2-3, with 8 nucleotides matching TRBD2. The sample taken for sequencing was PBMCs. This clonotype originated in a man aged 50 or older in good health and CMV-seropositive. CDR3 in DNA: TGCGCCAGCAGTGAAGCGGGAGAGGGTGATACGCAGTATTTT. It yields the protein CASSEAGEGDTQYF.